The text below deals with one T cell receptor (beta chain). The antigen is unknown. The CDR3 sequence is 15 residues long. Germline CDR1 and CDR2: MNHEY and SMNVEV (reference sequence). Trimming left V 3 bases short and J 0 bases short, with 11 bases between. This sample stems from a study of cytomegalovirus exposure and HLA in healthy donors. Findings of the study overall: Analysis was performed later, and it showed HLA-associated TCR beta chains to be more clonally expanded than equally common others. Listed as cytomegalovirus-associated were approximately 160 TCR beta chains.

PCR amplification relied on 60 Vbeta primers (plus 13 Jbeta primers). TCRdb's copy holds only in-frame clones and misses some; the assay was immunoSEQ multiplex PCR. The sample lists 130,000 or so clones; over 70% were seen once. This sequence originates from a woman aged 40-49 years in good health and CMV-seropositive. The rearrangement links TRBV27 to TRBJ1-1, with D possibly being TRBD1 (6 bases). Sequencing used PBMCs. CDR3 nucleotides: TGTGCCAGCAGTTTTAGGGGGTTAATGAACACTGAAGCTTTCTTT. This codes for CASSFRGLMNTEAFF.